Following are 30 T cell receptor beta chains from one sample sequenced in a study of blood T cell repertoires in COVID-19. Only in-frame clones appear in the TCRdb table, and some are missing; sequencing was by immunoSEQ multiplex PCR. The sample has a few hundred thousand clones; 89% are singletons. The sample comprised peripheral blood. These receptors all come from a woman in her forties who had recovered from COVID-19.

This clone was detected only once. The chain combines TRBV7-7 with TRBJ2-7, with 11 bases fitting TRBD2. The CDR3 has 16 amino acids. V lost 5 bases to trimming and J lost 5 bases; unmatched junction nucleotides: 11. CDR1 is SSHAT and CDR2 is FNYEAQ in the germline V gene (reference sequence). The CDR3 sequence is CASSPTSGSGTDEQYF. In DNA form, the CDR3 reads TGTGCCAGCAGCCCCACTAGCGGGAGTGGAACAGACGAGCAGTACTTC.

This chain uses TRBV7-3 with TRBJ2-1, with D perhaps TRBD1 (5 bases). Germline V gene data show CDR1 as SGHTA and CDR2 as FQGTGA. The CDR3 length is 15 residues. V gave up 2 bases and J gave up 0 bases, with 8 bases separating them. The CDR3 loop reads CASSLDRLSYNEQFF. CDR3 nucleotide sequence: TGTGCCAGCAGCTTAGACAGACTCTCCTACAATGAGCAGTTCTTC. The full variable domain, in which reference TRBV7-3 and TRBJ2-1 provide the parts outside the CDR3, is GAGVSQTPSNKVTEKGKYVELRCDPISGHTALYWYRQSLGQGPEFLIYFQGTGAADDSGLPNDRFFAVRPEGSVSTLKIQRTERGDSAVYLCASSLDRLSYNEQFFGPGTRLTVL.

This clone was seen a handful of times. This sequence joins TRBV29-1 and TRBJ2-7; D unclear. CDR1 SQVTM and CDR2 ANQGSEA come from the germline V gene. The CDR3 sequence is 12 residues long. V dropped 6 bases and J dropped 1 base, with 10 bases sitting between them. The CDR3 region is CSVLTVSYEQYF. The CDR3 DNA reads as TGCAGCGTCCTGACTGTGTCCTACGAGCAGTACTTC.

This clone was observed a single time. The chain uses TRBV3-1 (or the pseudogene TRBV3-2) and TRBJ2-1, with D possibly being TRBD2 (5 bases). The V gene's germline CDR1 is LGHDT and CDR2 YNNKEL (reference sequence). Trimming took 1 base from V and 2 from J, leaving 6 bases between them. This CDR3 spans 14 amino acids. In DNA form, the CDR3 reads TGTGCCAGCAGCCAAGCAGCGGCCTACAATGAGCAGTTCTTC. Translation: CASSQAAAYNEQFF.

This chain connects TRBV15 to TRBJ2-3; possible D gene TRBD2, 6 bases. Germline CDR1 reads LNHNV; CDR2 reads YYDKDF (reference sequence). V lost 1 base and J 2 bases, leaving 16 bases between the germline ends. There are 17 residues in the CDR3. CDR3: CATSRVGASAFTDTQYF. Here the CDR3 DNA reads TGTGCCACCAGCAGAGTCGGGGCTAGCGCGTTCACAGATACGCAGTATTTT.

This chain connects TRBV9 to TRBJ2-1; the match to TRBD1 covers 12 bases. The CDR3 has 15 amino acids. Per germline, CDR1 SGDLS and CDR2 YYNGEE. The J segment lost 6 bases and the V segment lost 4 bases, leaving 5 bases of the junction unmatched. The CDR3 DNA reads as TGTGCCAGCAGCCCAGGGACAGGGGGCCGCAATGAGCAGTTCTTC. Residues: CASSPGTGGRNEQFF.

This clone turned up a few times. This chain joins TRBV6-2 or TRBV6-3 and TRBJ1-1; possibly TRBD1 for D (5 bases). V lost 4 bases and J 1 base, leaving 16 bases between the germline ends. CDR3 size: 16 residues. CDR1 is MNHEY and CDR2 is SVGEGT in the germline V gene. The CDR3 DNA is TGTGCCAGCAGTTGGTCAACGGGACTTCAGAACACTGAAGCTTTCTTT. It codes for CASSWSTGLQNTEAFF.

V usage is TRBV19 and J usage is TRBJ1-5, with 12 bases matching TRBD1. Losses at the gene ends were 3 bases for V and 7 bases for J; bases not matched to a gene: 1. Per germline, CDR1 LNHDA and CDR2 SQIVND (reference sequence). The CDR3 runs to 14 residues. In nucleotides, the CDR3 is TGTGCCAGTAGTATGGGGACAGGGGGCCAGCCCCAGCATTTT. Protein: CASSMGTGGQPQHF.

The chain joins TRBV29-1 to TRBJ2-3, with D maybe TRBD2 (6 bases). The ends were cut back, 4 bases at V and 2 bases at J, with 10 bases in the middle. CDR3 length: 13 residues. CDR1 is SQVTM and CDR2 is ANQGSEA in the germline V gene. This chain's CDR3 is CSVVAGTTDTQYF. Written as DNA, the CDR3 is TGCAGCGTTGTGGCGGGAACCACAGATACGCAGTATTTT.

V and J are TRBV2 and TRBJ1-6; D is unclear. Trimming left V 6 bases short and J 5 bases short, with 17 bases between. The CDR3 length is 16 residues. Germline assignment: CDR1 SNHLY and CDR2 FYNNEI. The CDR3 region has the DNA TGTGCCAGCAGCGAGTTTCGACCGGGGAATAATTCACCCCTCCACTTT. It specifies CASSEFRPGNNSPLHF.

This clone has only one observation. This chain uses TRBV5-1 with TRBJ2-7, with 7 positions matching TRBD2. Germline V CDR1 and CDR2: SGHRS, YFSETQ. V gave up 9 bases and J gave up 2 bases; unmatched junction bases: 14. The CDR3 is made up of 15 amino acids. Here the CDR3 reads CATNPPGGPTYEQYF. The CDR3 coding sequence is TGCGCCACCAACCCCCCGGGGGGTCCTACCTACGAGCAGTACTTC. Variable domain in full (rest from reference TRBV5-1 and TRBJ2-7): KAGVTQTPRYLIKTRGQQVTLSCSPISGHRSVSWYQQTPGQGLQFLFEYFSETQRNKGNFPGRFSGRQFSNSRSEMNVSTLELGDSALYLCATNPPGGPTYEQYFGPGTRLTVT.

This clone came up a few times. The gene calls are TRBV4-2 and TRBJ2-3; 8 nucleotides match TRBD2. Unmatched junction bases numbered 13, after V lost 2 bases and J lost 3 bases. The CDR3 spans 18 residues. Germline V gives CDR1 LGHNA, CDR2 YNFKEQ. DNA of the CDR3: TGTGCCAGCAGCCAACTGGGTAAAGGGACTAGGGTAACAGATACGCAGTATTTT. Amino acid sequence: CASSQLGKGTRVTDTQYF.

The rearrangement joins TRBV2 to TRBJ2-2, with D perhaps matching TRBD1 (6 bases). The ends were cut back, 6 bases at V and 6 bases at J, with 11 bases in the middle. Germline-derived CDR1 and CDR2 are SNHLY and FYNNEI. The CDR3 loop spans 13 amino acids. In nucleotides, the CDR3 is TGTGCCAGCAGCGGGCAGGGGTCCGGGGAGCTGTTTTTT. This sequence encodes CASSGQGSGELFF.

The chain combines TRBV3-1 (or the pseudogene TRBV3-2) with TRBJ1-2; TRBD1 matches at 7 bases. Per germline, CDR1 LGHDT and CDR2 YNNKEL (reference sequence). This CDR3 is 15 amino acids long. Trimming at V came to 1 base and at J to 4 bases, leaving 6 bases not matched to a gene. The CDR3 nucleotides read TGTGCCAGCAGCCAAGGGTCGACAGGGTCCTATGGCTACACCTTC. Residues: CASSQGSTGSYGYTF.

In its sample, this clone was seen once. This chain links TRBV18 with TRBJ2-1; the match to TRBD2 covers 14 bases. Trimming removed 4 bases from V and 9 bases from J; junction bases left unmatched: 5. The germline CDR1 and CDR2 sequences are KGHSH and LQKENI. The CDR3 length is 15 residues. The CDR3 DNA reads TGTGCCAGCTCACGACTAGCGGGAGGGCAGCCTGAGCAGTTCTTC. This encodes CASSRLAGGQPEQFF.

The chain employs TRBV30 and TRBJ1-2, with a possible D match to TRBD1 (5 bases). The CDR3 has 17 residues. Trimming stripped 3 bases from V and 0 bases from J, with 20 bases between. Per germline, CDR1 GTSNPN and CDR2 SVGIG (reference sequence). CDR3 nucleotides: TGTGCCTGGAGCCACCTGACGTTGACAGCTACTAACTATGGCTACACCTTC. Its translation is CAWSHLTLTATNYGYTF.

The chain couples TRBV7-8 to TRBJ2-7; D possibly corresponds to TRBD2 (6 bases). Germline V gene sequence: CDR1 SGHVS, CDR2 FQNEAQ. The V end lost 5 bases, the J end lost 1 base, and 12 bases lay between the germline ends. The CDR3 loop spans 14 amino acids. The CDR3 sequence is CASSQEGLSYEQYF. CDR3 nucleotides: TGTGCCAGCAGCCAGGAGGGCCTTTCCTACGAGCAGTACTTC. The whole variable domain, remainder taken from reference TRBV7-8 and TRBJ2-7, is GAGVSQSPRYKVAKRGQDVALRCDPISGHVSLFWYQQALGQGPEFLTYFQNEAQLDKSGLPSDRFFAERPEGSVSTLKIQRTQQEDSAVYLCASSQEGLSYEQYFGPGTRLTVT.

The rearrangement links TRBV27 to TRBJ2-7, with TRBD1 matching 8 bases. Trimming cost V 2 bases and J 7 bases; bases outside gene matches: 10. Germline loops: CDR1 MNHEY, CDR2 SMNVEV (reference sequence). The CDR3 spans 15 residues. The CDR3 is CASSLRPGGLSEQYF. The CDR3, as DNA: TGTGCCAGCAGTTTAAGGCCAGGGGGCCTATCGGAGCAGTACTTC.

The CDR3 sequence is CASSQDRGSRTEAFF. The CDR3, as DNA: TGTGCCAGCAGCCAAGATCGAGGAAGTAGGACTGAAGCTTTCTTT. This chain uses TRBV3-1 (or the pseudogene TRBV3-2) with TRBJ1-1; D uncertain. Trimming took 0 bases from V and 5 from J, leaving 13 bases between them. Germline V gene lookup returns CDR1 LGHDT and CDR2 YNNKEL (reference sequence). The CDR3 totals 15 residues.

The chain joins TRBV9 to TRBJ1-1; no definite D call. CDR1 and CDR2 from the germline V gene are SGDLS and YYNGEE. V was pared by 3 bases and J by 4 bases, with 13 bases between. This CDR3 region has 14 residues. The CDR3 coding sequence is TGTGCCAGCAGCGGCGGAGTACCAGCCACTGAAGCTTTCTTT. This encodes CASSGGVPATEAFF.

This clone was counted a single time. The CDR3 bases are TGTGCCAGCAGAGCAGGGGGGTTAGAGACCCAGTACTTC. Translation: CASRAGGLETQYF. The gene calls are TRBV6-5 and TRBJ2-5, with a tentative D call TRBD1 (7 bases). V lost 6 bases to trimming and J lost 4 bases, with 12 bases between them. Germline CDR1 reads MNHEY; CDR2 reads SVGAGI. CDR3 length: 13 residues.

V is TRBV5-1 and J is TRBJ1-2; the D is unclear. V lost 4 bases, J lost 0 bases, and 28 bases lay in between. In germline, CDR1 is SGHRS, CDR2 YFSETQ. The CDR3 covers 20 residues. The CDR3 spells CASSLGGRMGSAMPNYGYTF. In DNA, the CDR3 is TGCGCCAGCAGCCTCGGCGGGCGAATGGGATCCGCGATGCCTAACTATGGCTACACCTTC. The full variable domain, completed using reference TRBV5-1 and TRBJ1-2, is KAGVTQTPRYLIKTRGQQVTLSCSPISGHRSVSWYQQTPGQGLQFLFEYFSETQRNKGNFPGRFSGRQFSNSRSEMNVSTLELGDSALYLCASSLGGRMGSAMPNYGYTFGSGTRLTVV.

The chain combines TRBV7-9 with TRBJ2-6, with TRBD1 matching 7 bases. J gave up 2 bases and V 5 bases, and 6 bases lay outside the gene matches. Germline V gene data show CDR1 as SEHNR and CDR2 as FQNEAQ (reference sequence). CDR3 length: 16 residues. The CDR3 coding sequence is TGTGCCAGCAGCCCGAGGGGACAGACTGGGGCCAACGTCCTGACTTTC. The encoded protein is CASSPRGQTGANVLTF.

The chain uses TRBV28 and TRBJ1-1; D is possibly TRBD1 (6 bases). This CDR3 contains 13 residues. In germline, CDR1 is MDHEN, CDR2 SYDVKM. Trimming cost V 2 bases and J 13 bases, with 17 bases left between them. The CDR3 is CASSLEPQGRDFF. For the CDR3, the DNA is TGTGCCAGCAGTTTAGAACCACAGGGTAGGGATTTCTTT.

The chain carries TRBV3-1 (or the pseudogene TRBV3-2) and TRBJ2-2; 8 bases are shared with TRBD2. From germline, CDR1 is LGHDT and CDR2 YNNKEL (reference sequence). The CDR3 spans 18 residues. Trimming took 4 bases from V and 4 from J; bases not matched to a gene: 14. The chain's CDR3 is CASSLQTTSGLSTGELFF. CDR3 DNA: TGTGCCAGCAGCCTCCAAACCACTAGCGGTTTATCCACCGGGGAGCTGTTTTTT.

V usage is TRBV12-3 or TRBV12-4 and J usage is TRBJ2-2, with a weak D call TRBD2 (5 bases). Trimming took off 3 bases at V and 8 bases at J, with 10 bases between the two ends. This CDR3 comprises 13 residues. The CDR3 DNA reads as TGTGCCAGCAGTTTGCGGGTACCGGGGGAGCTGTTTTTT. This sequence encodes CASSLRVPGELFF.

The chain joins TRBV18 to TRBJ2-3; 9 bases line up with TRBD2. The germline V gene encodes CDR1 KGHSH and CDR2 LQKENI. The V and J ends lost 3 bases and 3 bases, in that order; junction bases with no gene match: 7. CDR3 length: 16 amino acids. Here the CDR3 DNA reads TGTGCCAGCTCACCGCCGACTAGCGGTACAACAGATACGCAGTATTTT. Its protein is CASSPPTSGTTDTQYF.

This clone was seen more than once but under ten times. At one end the junction does not follow the germline gene, possibly because of a read error. This rearrangement joins TRBV7-2 to TRBJ2-7, with D possibly called TRBD1 or TRBD2 (6 bases each). This CDR3 spans 16 amino acids. Germline loops: CDR1 SGHTA, CDR2 FQGNSA. The DNA of the CDR3 is TGTGCCAGCAACTTACAGGGAGGTGTTAGCTCCTACGAGCAGTACTTC. Translation gives CASNLQGGVSSYEQYF. Filled out from reference TRBV7-2 and TRBJ2-7, the complete variable domain reads GAGVSQSPSNKVTEKGKDVELRCDPISGHTALYWYRQSLGQGLEFLIYFQGNSAPDKSGLPSDRFSAERTGGSVSTLTIQRTQQEDSAVYLCASNLQGGVSSYEQYFGPGTRLTVT.

V and J are TRBV29-1 and TRBJ2-5; 9 bases are a match to TRBD2. CDR3 length: 15 amino acids. The J segment lost 5 bases and the V segment lost 6 bases, leaving 13 bases of the junction unmatched. In germline, CDR1 is SQVTM, CDR2 ANQGSEA. The chain's CDR3 is CSVEPFSGRGETQYF. The CDR3 nucleotides are TGCAGCGTAGAGCCCTTTAGCGGGAGAGGCGAGACCCAGTACTTC.

This rearrangement joins TRBV5-1 to TRBJ2-3; D unclear. Germline V lookup: CDR1 SGHRS, CDR2 YFSETQ. Trimming pared 0 bases from V and 4 bases from J, leaving 15 bases between. This CDR3 contains 16 residues. CDR3 residues: CASSLEALESSDTQYF. The DNA for the CDR3 is TGCGCCAGCAGCTTGGAAGCGCTAGAGTCATCAGATACGCAGTATTTT.